This entry lists 17 T cell receptor beta chains sequenced from one sample in a study of blood T cell repertoires in COVID-19 (dated by TCRdb to 2018 to 2021). Library method: the immunoSEQ multiplex PCR assay. The table was pulled from immuneACCESS by TCRdb, which kept in-frame rearrangements only. Such tables lose some clones; where checked, under half of the loss comes from unresolved V genes, and the rest has no known cause. The sample table lists about 250,000 clones, 80% to 90% of them with a count of one. The ten largest clonotypes hold 2% to 3% of the sample. The specimen sequenced was PBMCs or T cells enriched from blood (not recorded which). These receptors were collected from a woman younger than 30 who had recovered from COVID-19.

The V gene is TRBV27, the J gene TRBJ2-5, with D hard to call. The V end lost 4 bases, the J end lost 0 bases, and 6 bases lay between the germline ends. Looked up from germline, CDR1 is MNHEY and CDR2 is SMNVEV (reference sequence). The CDR3 has 13 residues. CDR3 sequence reads: CASSSVYQETQYF. The CDR3 nucleotides read TGTGCCAGCAGTTCGGTGTACCAAGAGACCCAGTACTTC.

The chain combines TRBV3-1 (or the pseudogene TRBV3-2) with TRBJ2-1; 13 bases fit TRBD2. The CDR3 runs to 15 residues. Germline CDR1 and CDR2: LGHDT and YNNKEL (reference sequence). After removal of 7 bases from V and 10 bases from J, the junction contained 10 bases not matched to a gene. For the CDR3, the DNA is TGTGCCAGCATCGCCTCCGGGGGACTAGCGGGGGAGCAGTTCTTC. Its translation: CASIASGGLAGEQFF.

This rearrangement joins TRBV5-8 to TRBJ2-6; 11 bases align to TRBD1. The V segment lost 2 bases and the J segment 0 bases; nucleotides outside the gene matches: 4. Germline-derived CDR1 and CDR2 are SGHTS and YDEGEE. The CDR3 loop spans 18 amino acids. Here the CDR3 DNA reads TGTGCCAGCAGCTTCTGGACAGGGGGCACCTCTGGGGCCAACGTCCTGACTTTC. Translating gives CASSFWTGGTSGANVLTF.

This sequence joins TRBV7-9 and TRBJ2-1; D gene unclear. Germline V gene sequence: CDR1 SEHNR, CDR2 FQNEAQ (reference sequence). Between the trimmed V and J ends, which lost 4 bases and 7 bases, there was a span of 5 bases. This CDR3 has 11 amino acids. CDR3 sequence: CASSSGNEQFF. The CDR3, as DNA: TGTGCCAGCAGCTCAGGAAATGAGCAGTTCTTC.

The chain has TRBV11-2 and TRBJ1-2; 7 nucleotides line up with TRBD1. Germline V lookup: CDR1 SGHAT, CDR2 FQNNGV. The V segment lost 1 base and the J segment 5 bases; nucleotides outside the gene matches: 4. This CDR3 is built from 14 residues. In DNA form, the CDR3 reads TGTGCCAGCAGCTTAGGACAGGGTTGGTATGGCTACACCTTC. Translation gives CASSLGQGWYGYTF.

This sequence joins TRBV7-9 and TRBJ1-4, with D perhaps matching TRBD1 (6 bases). There are 13 residues in the CDR3. V dropped 6 bases and J dropped 7 bases, with 12 bases sitting between them. Germline CDR1 and CDR2: SEHNR and FQNEAQ (reference sequence). CDR3 in DNA: TGTGCCAGCAGAACACAGGGTGGTGAAAAACTGTTTTTT. Its translation is CASRTQGGEKLFF.

The V gene is TRBV5-1, the J gene TRBJ1-6; 7 bases are a match to TRBD1. Germline V lookup: CDR1 SGHRS, CDR2 YFSETQ. The CDR3 extends over 15 amino acids. Trimming removed 2 bases from V and 10 bases from J; junction bases left unmatched: 9. CDR3 in amino acids: CASSFQGGAGSPLHF. CDR3 nucleotides: TGCGCCAGCAGCTTTCAAGGGGGCGCCGGATCACCCCTCCACTTT. Together with reference TRBV5-1 and TRBJ1-6, the CDR3 gives the full variable domain: KAGVTQTPRYLIKTRGQQVTLSCSPISGHRSVSWYQQTPGQGLQFLFEYFSETQRNKGNFPGRFSGRQFSNSRSEMNVSTLELGDSALYLCASSFQGGAGSPLHFGNGTRLTVT.

V gene TRBV18 combines with J gene TRBJ2-7; D perhaps matches TRBD1 (5 bases). V lost 6 bases and J 3 bases, leaving 9 bases between the germline ends. Germline V gene lookup returns CDR1 KGHSH and CDR2 LQKENI. The CDR3 covers 12 residues. CDR3: CASSPGLYEQYF. Written as DNA, the CDR3 is TGTGCCAGCTCCCCAGGGCTCTACGAGCAGTACTTC. Drawing the rest from reference TRBV18 and TRBJ2-7, the complete variable domain is NAGVMQNPRHLVRRRGQEARLRCSPMKGHSHVYWYRQLPEEGLKFMVYLQKENIIDESGMPKERFSAEFPKEGPSILRIQQVVRGDSAAYFCASSPGLYEQYFGPGTRLTVT.

V is TRBV5-8 and J is TRBJ2-3; TRBD2 is a possible D gene (5 bases). Deletions cut 0 bases from V and 1 base from J, with 12 bases between. CDR1 SGHTS and CDR2 YDEGEE come from the germline V gene. The CDR3 has 16 amino acids. CDR3 DNA sequence: TGTGCCAGCAGCTTGGCCATACTGCGGGGCACAGATACGCAGTATTTT. Residues: CASSLAILRGTDTQYF.

The rearrangement joins TRBV27 to TRBJ2-7, with 7 bases matching TRBD1. From germline, CDR1 is MNHEY and CDR2 SMNVEV (reference sequence). The CDR3 runs to 14 residues. The J segment lost 7 bases and the V segment lost 4 bases, leaving 10 bases of the junction unmatched. The CDR3 region is CASSYRGSKKEQYF. The CDR3 DNA reads as TGTGCCAGCAGTTACAGGGGCAGCAAGAAAGAGCAGTACTTC.

The chain uses TRBV2 and TRBJ2-1; D is perhaps TRBD2 (7 bases). Germline CDR1 SNHLY, CDR2 FYNNEI. This CDR3 has 15 residues. V lost 4 bases and J lost 4, with 14 bases in between. DNA for the CDR3: TGTGCCAGCAGTGCTCAAGGGGGGGCTTACAATGAGCAGTTCTTC. Residues: CASSAQGGAYNEQFF.

The genes are TRBV7-8 and TRBJ1-5; 9 bases map to TRBD1. From germline, CDR1 is SGHVS and CDR2 FQNEAQ. The junction had 15 bases not matched to a gene; V was cut back by 5 bases and J by 4 bases. The CDR3 is made up of 18 amino acids. The CDR3 loop is CASSVEPRTGDLNQPQHF. CDR3 nucleotide sequence: TGTGCCAGCAGCGTAGAGCCCCGGACAGGGGACTTGAATCAGCCCCAGCATTTT.

The chain's CDR3 is CASSPPGLANEKLFF. The CDR3 DNA sequence: TGTGCCAGCAGTCCTCCGGGACTGGCTAATGAAAAACTGTTTTTT. The chain recombines TRBV6-5 with TRBJ1-4; perhaps TRBD1 as D (5 bases). Germline V lookup: CDR1 MNHEY, CDR2 SVGAGI. The CDR3 sequence is 15 residues long. Between the trimmed V and J ends, which lost 5 bases and 3 bases, there was a span of 13 bases.

V is TRBV10-3 and J is TRBJ1-2; TRBD1 might be the D (5 bases). Germline V gene data show CDR1 as ENHRY and CDR2 as SYGVKD. The V end lost 7 bases, the J end lost 6 bases, and 12 bases lay between the germline ends. This CDR3 contains 12 residues. The CDR3 nucleotides read TGTGCCATCACCGACAGTTCGAATGGCTACACCTTC. Protein: CAITDSSNGYTF.

This clone was detected once. The chain carries TRBV3-1 (or the pseudogene TRBV3-2) and TRBJ1-2; D perhaps matches TRBD1 (6 bases). The CDR3 is 14 residues long. From germline, CDR1 is LGHDT and CDR2 YNNKEL (reference sequence). Trimming took 4 bases from V and 0 from J, leaving 9 bases between them. CDR3 protein: CASSPGHTNYGYTF. The CDR3 nucleotides are TGTGCCAGCAGCCCGGGACATACTAACTATGGCTACACCTTC.

This sequence joins TRBV6-2 or TRBV6-3 and TRBJ1-2, with a weak D call TRBD1 (6 bases). With 4 bases removed from V and 4 bases from J, the gap between germline ends came to 13 bases. Germline V gene sequence: CDR1 MNHEY, CDR2 SVGEGT. This CDR3 spans 14 amino acids. The CDR3 DNA reads TGTGCCAGCAGTTCCCGCGGGGGGCTCTATGGCTACACCTTC. Its translation is CASSSRGGLYGYTF.

The J gene is TRBJ2-1, the V gene TRBV12-3 or TRBV12-4, with 7 bases lining up with TRBD2. The CDR3 length is 13 residues. V lost 3 bases and J lost 9; bases outside the gene matches: 5. CDR3 DNA: TGTGCCAGCAGTTTTCCCGGGGGGATTGAGCAGTTCTTC. Residues: CASSFPGGIEQFF.